The 23 T cell receptor beta chains reported below all come from one sample, sequenced in a study of shared clonotypes between healthy human individuals. Sequencing used immunoSEQ multiplex PCR; TCRdb keeps in-frame clones, though not all of them. This sample has about 990,000 clones, with approximately 78% found just once. The sequencing input was memory CD4+ T cells from PBMCs. Regarding subset: CD45RA-negative fraction. The receptors derive from a man aged 18 to 29 in good health. Some clones in this sample may be carry-over from other donors' samples.

This rearrangement joins TRBV6-5 to TRBJ2-7; D might be TRBD2 (5 bases). V dropped 0 bases and J dropped 2 bases, with 8 bases sitting between them. The CDR3 has 14 amino acids. Germline V gene lookup returns CDR1 MNHEY and CDR2 SVGAGI. CDR3 nucleotides: TGTGCCAGCAGTTACTCGGAGCGGACCTACGAGCAGTACTTC. Translation: CASSYSERTYEQYF.

The V gene is TRBV28, the J gene TRBJ1-1; 9 nucleotides match TRBD1. The germline V gene encodes CDR1 MDHEN and CDR2 SYDVKM. Trimming at V came to 5 bases and at J to 10 bases, leaving 14 bases not matched to a gene. This CDR3 has 15 amino acids. CDR3 residues: CASSTTGGGGVRAFF. CDR3 DNA: TGTGCCAGCAGTACAACAGGGGGCGGCGGCGTTAGAGCTTTCTTT. Full variable domain (missing parts from reference TRBV28 and TRBJ1-1): DVKVTQSSRYLVKRTGEKVFLECVQDMDHENMFWYRQDPGLGLRLIYFSYDVKMKEKGDIPEGYSVSREKKERFSLILESASTNQTSMYLCASSTTGGGGVRAFFGQGTRLTVV.

The chain is built from TRBV12-1 and TRBJ2-5; the table's D call of TRBD2 was not tested on the DNA. TRBV12-1 is flagged as a pseudogene. The CDR3 has 12 amino acids. The CDR3 nucleotides are TGTGCCCGCTCTAGCGTTGAAGAGACCCAGTACTTC. Translated: CARSSVEETQYF.

This rearrangement joins TRBV29-1 to TRBJ2-5; no clear D. V was shortened by 7 bases and J by 0 bases, with 3 bases between the two germline ends. CDR3 size: 10 residues. CDR1 is SQVTM and CDR2 is ANQGSEA in the germline V gene. The CDR3 reads CSAHQETQYF. CDR3 in DNA: TGCAGCGCCCACCAAGAGACCCAGTACTTC. The variable domain in full, completed from reference TRBV29-1 and TRBJ2-5, reads SAVISQKPSRDICQRGTSLTIQCQVDSQVTMMFWYRQQPGQSLTLIATANQGSEATYESGFVIDKFPISRPNLTFSTLTVSNMSPEDSSIYLCSAHQETQYFGPGTRLLVL.

This chain connects TRBV7-2 to TRBJ2-5; 9 nucleotides agree with TRBD2. V was pared by 5 bases and J by 5 bases, with 12 bases of the junction left unmatched. The length of the CDR3 is 16 residues. Germline CDR1 SGHTA, CDR2 FQGNSA. Here the CDR3 reads CASSPAGGRRQETQYF. The CDR3 region has the DNA TGTGCCAGCAGCCCGGCGGGGGGGAGGAGACAGGAGACCCAGTACTTC.

This sequence joins TRBV6-5 and TRBJ1-4, with TRBD1 as a possible D gene (6 bases). The CDR3 sequence is 15 residues long. The germline gives CDR1 MNHEY, CDR2 SVGAGI. Trimming removed 2 bases from V and 5 bases from J, with 12 bases in between. The CDR3 reads CASSYRGQQNEKLFF. Here the CDR3 DNA reads TGTGCCAGCAGTTACCGTGGACAGCAGAATGAAAAACTGTTTTTT.

The rearrangement joins TRBV2 to TRBJ1-5; weak D call: TRBD1 (6 bases). Germline CDR1 is SNHLY and CDR2 is FYNNEI. The CDR3 consists of 13 residues. Between the trimmed V and J ends, which lost 6 bases and 5 bases, there was a span of 11 bases. CDR3 sequence (DNA): TGTGCCAGCAGGTGGGCAGGGGATCAGCCCCAGCATTTT. Its translation is CASRWAGDQPQHF.

The chain couples TRBV11-3 to TRBJ2-1, with 10 positions matching TRBD2. Germline CDR1 reads SGHNT; CDR2 reads YENEEA. The CDR3 sequence is 18 residues long. The trim removed 2 bases at V and 0 bases at J, leaving 7 bases unmatched. The CDR3 DNA reads as TGTGCCAGCAGCTTATCCCGGACTAGCGGAAGCTCCTACAATGAGCAGTTCTTC. Amino acid sequence: CASSLSRTSGSSYNEQFF.

There are many counts of this clone. The V and J genes are TRBV7-2 and TRBJ2-7, with D perhaps matching TRBD1 (6 bases). The CDR3 is made up of 14 amino acids. CDR1 and CDR2 (germline): SGHTA, FQGNSA. V lost 4 bases to trimming and J lost 0 bases, with 10 bases between them. In DNA form, the CDR3 reads TGTGCCAGCAGCTCACAGGGTCGCTCCTACGAGCAGTACTTC. It translates to CASSSQGRSYEQYF.

The gene calls are TRBV2 and TRBJ1-2, with TRBD1 identical over 8 bases. Germline values: CDR1 SNHLY, CDR2 FYNNEI. The CDR3 is made up of 13 amino acids. The ends lost 4 bases at V and 8 bases at J; junction bases unmatched: 6. The chain's CDR3 is CASSATGATGYTF. For the CDR3, the DNA is TGTGCCAGCAGTGCGACAGGGGCTACCGGCTACACCTTC.

The rearrangement links TRBV4-1 to TRBJ2-2; tentatively, D is TRBD1 (5 bases). CDR3 size: 15 residues. V was trimmed by 4 bases and J by 0 bases, leaving 9 bases between them. CDR1 and CDR2 from the germline V gene are MGHRA and YSYEKL. The DNA for the CDR3 is TGCGCCAGCAGCCTCAGGGCAGCGAACACCGGGGAGCTGTTTTTT. This encodes CASSLRAANTGELFF.

This chain joins TRBV11-1 and TRBJ2-7; D not resolved. CDR1 and CDR2 from the germline V gene are SGHAT and FQDESV (reference sequence). The CDR3 sequence is 14 residues long. The V gene lost 3 bases and the J gene lost 5 bases, with 14 bases spanning the gap. The CDR3 here is CASSFSPTADEQYF. The CDR3 DNA sequence: TGTGCCAGCAGCTTCAGCCCGACCGCGGACGAGCAGTACTTC.

Concerning this clone: A much larger clone lies one base from this, so it may be a read error. As the CDR3 is not closed by the conserved phenylalanine or tryptophan, this likely results from a read error. The rearrangement links TRBV30 to TRBJ1-5, with D possibly matching TRBD1 (5 bases). Germline values: CDR1 GTSNPN, CDR2 SVGIG (reference sequence). Trimming took off 0 bases at V and 7 bases at J, with 10 bases between the two ends. The CDR3 is 13 residues long. The DNA for the CDR3 is TGTGCCTGGAGTGTACTTGGGGACCAGCCCCAGCATCTT. Translation gives CAWSVLGDQPQHL.

The genes are TRBV10-3 and TRBJ2-1; TRBD1 matches at 7 bases. Trimming at V came to 10 bases and at J to 0 bases, leaving 12 bases not matched to a gene. Germline V CDR1 and CDR2: ENHRY, SYGVKD. This CDR3 comprises 16 residues. The CDR3 coding sequence is TGTGCCACTCTAGCAGGGGGTCGGGGCTCCTACAATGAGCAGTTCTTC. Translated, it gives CATLAGGRGSYNEQFF.

The genes are TRBV4-2 and TRBJ1-3; the D gene is possibly TRBD1 (5 bases). V was cut by 4 bases and J by 0 bases, with 13 bases left in between. CDR1 LGHNA and CDR2 YNFKEQ come from the germline V gene. CDR3 length: 16 amino acids. CDR3 coding DNA: TGTGCCAGCAGCCGGGACGGCGTTCTCTCTGGAAACACCATATATTTT. Its translation: CASSRDGVLSGNTIYF.

A remark on this clone: This specimen includes other DNA sequences encoding the same CDR3. The gene calls are TRBV7-2 and TRBJ2-7; D gene unclear. The germline V gene encodes CDR1 SGHTA and CDR2 FQGNSA. This CDR3 spans 14 amino acids. V was trimmed by 0 bases and J by 0 bases, leaving 6 bases between them. As DNA, the CDR3 is TGTGCCAGCAGCTTAGCTAGGAGCTCCTACGAGCAGTACTTC. This encodes CASSLARSSYEQYF.

The J gene is TRBJ2-1, the V gene TRBV29-1, with D possibly TRBD1 on 6 matching bases. Germline CDR1 and CDR2: SQVTM and ANQGSEA. The CDR3 has 13 residues. The V and J ends lost 3 bases and 4 bases respectively, with 10 bases between them. CDR3 loop: CSVDRGNYNEQFF. The CDR3 nucleotides are TGCAGCGTTGACAGGGGTAATTACAATGAGCAGTTCTTC.

The V call is TRBV28, the J call TRBJ1-5; a weak D match, TRBD1 (6 bases). V shed 1 base and J shed 3 bases, with 10 bases lying between them. Germline V gene lookup returns CDR1 MDHEN and CDR2 SYDVKM. This CDR3 spans 15 amino acids. The CDR3 DNA sequence: TGTGCCAGCAGTTTATATGGGGGGCCCAATCAGCCCCAGCATTTT. Translated: CASSLYGGPNQPQHF.

On this clone itself: Distinct nucleotide sequences in the sample also encode this CDR3. The chain links TRBV27 to TRBJ2-1; 10 nucleotides align to TRBD2. Germline loops: CDR1 MNHEY, CDR2 SMNVEV (reference sequence). The CDR3 loop spans 15 amino acids. V shed 6 bases, J shed 6 bases, and the junction held 8 bases outside the gene matches. The CDR3 region is CASSRLAGDVNEQFF. CDR3 DNA: TGTGCCAGCAGCCGCCTAGCGGGAGACGTCAATGAGCAGTTCTTC.

This sequence joins TRBV29-1 and TRBJ2-3; D might be TRBD2 (5 bases). Germline lookup yields CDR1 SQVTM and CDR2 ANQGSEA. The ends were cut back, 3 bases at V and 2 bases at J, with 12 bases in the middle. The CDR3 sequence is 14 residues long. In DNA form, the CDR3 reads TGCAGCGTTGATAACGGGATAGCCACAGATACGCAGTATTTT. Protein product: CSVDNGIATDTQYF.

The chain links TRBV5-4 to TRBJ2-3; D is unresolved. The CDR3 has 12 amino acids. Per germline, CDR1 SGHNT and CDR2 YYREEE (reference sequence). The ends were cut back, 3 bases at V and 6 bases at J, with 8 bases in the middle. In DNA form, the CDR3 reads TGTGCCAGCAGCTCGGTAGGTGATACGCAGTATTTT. As protein: CASSSVGDTQYF.

This chain connects TRBV10-1 to TRBJ2-2; 9 bases align to TRBD2. Germline values: CDR1 WNHNN, CDR2 SYGVQD (reference sequence). After removal of 8 bases from V and 6 bases from J, the junction contained 13 bases not matched to a gene. This CDR3 comprises 16 residues. The CDR3 region is CASRVREGLPSGELFF. The CDR3 region has the DNA TGCGCCAGCCGAGTGCGGGAGGGCCTCCCATCCGGGGAGCTGTTTTTT.

This clone has just one count. The CDR3 protein is CASSLPYSGRALHTDTQYF. CDR3 in DNA: TGTGCCAGCAGCTTACCTTATAGCGGGAGGGCCTTACACACAGATACGCAGTATTTT. This sequence joins TRBV7-9 and TRBJ2-3, with 11 bases aligning to TRBD2. The CDR3 consists of 19 residues. Losses at the gene ends were 2 bases for V and 2 bases for J; bases not matched to a gene: 12. Germline lookup yields CDR1 SEHNR and CDR2 FQNEAQ (reference sequence).